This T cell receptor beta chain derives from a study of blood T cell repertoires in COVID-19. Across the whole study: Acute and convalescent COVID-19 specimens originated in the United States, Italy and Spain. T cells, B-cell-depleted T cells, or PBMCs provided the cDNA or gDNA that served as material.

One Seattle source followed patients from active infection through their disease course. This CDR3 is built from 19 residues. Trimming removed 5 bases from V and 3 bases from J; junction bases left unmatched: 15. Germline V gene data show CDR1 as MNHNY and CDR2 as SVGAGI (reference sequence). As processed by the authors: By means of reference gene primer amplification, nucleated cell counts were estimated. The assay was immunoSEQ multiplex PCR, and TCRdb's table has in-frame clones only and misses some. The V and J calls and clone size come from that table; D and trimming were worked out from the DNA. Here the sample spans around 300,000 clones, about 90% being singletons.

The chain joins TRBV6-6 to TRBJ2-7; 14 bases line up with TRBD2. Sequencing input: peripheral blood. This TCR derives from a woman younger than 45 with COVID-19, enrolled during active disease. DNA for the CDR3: TGTGCCAGCAGTCCGAGACTAGCGGGAGGGCCCTTCGCGGTCTACGAGCAGTACTTC. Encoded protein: CASSPRLAGGPFAVYEQYF.